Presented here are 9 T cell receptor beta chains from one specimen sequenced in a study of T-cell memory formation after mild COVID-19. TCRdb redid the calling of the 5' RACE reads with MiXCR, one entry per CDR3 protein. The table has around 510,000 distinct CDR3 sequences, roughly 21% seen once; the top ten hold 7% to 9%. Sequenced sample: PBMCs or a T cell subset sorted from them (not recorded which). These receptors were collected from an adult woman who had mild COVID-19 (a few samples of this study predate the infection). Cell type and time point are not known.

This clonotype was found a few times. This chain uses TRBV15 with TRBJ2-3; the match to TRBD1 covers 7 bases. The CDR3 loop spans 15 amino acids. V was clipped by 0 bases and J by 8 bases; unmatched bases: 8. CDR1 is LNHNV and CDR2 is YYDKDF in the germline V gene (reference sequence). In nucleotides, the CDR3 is TGTGCCACCAGCAGAGATTTGACAGGGATCATTACGCAGTATTTT. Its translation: CATSRDLTGIITQYF.

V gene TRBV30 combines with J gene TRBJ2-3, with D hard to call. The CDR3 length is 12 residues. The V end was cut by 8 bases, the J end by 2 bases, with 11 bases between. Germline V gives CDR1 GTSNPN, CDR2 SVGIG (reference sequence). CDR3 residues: CARDIITDTQYF. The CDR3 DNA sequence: TGTGCCCGAGACATAATCACAGATACGCAGTATTTT. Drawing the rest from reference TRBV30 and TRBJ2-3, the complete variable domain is SQTIHQWPATLVQPVGSPLSLECTVEGTSNPNLYWYRQAAGRGLQLLFYSVGIGQISSEVPQNLSASRPQDRQFILSSKKLLLSDSGFYLCARDIITDTQYFGPGTRLTVL.

The CDR3: CSASRESTEAFF. In nucleotides, the CDR3 is TGCAGTGCTAGTCGGGAGAGCACTGAAGCTTTCTTT. The V gene is TRBV20-1, the J gene TRBJ1-1; D gene uncertain. Germline assignment: CDR1 DFQATT and CDR2 SNEGSKA (reference sequence). Trimming took 3 bases from V and 4 from J, leaving 9 bases between them. This CDR3 has 12 residues.

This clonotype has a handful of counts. CDR3 sequence reads: CASSGGLLQYF. The CDR3 nucleotides read TGTGCCAGCAGTGGAGGACTTTTGCAGTACTTC. This chain uses TRBV6-1 with TRBJ2-7; D might be TRBD2 (5 bases). The CDR3 has 11 residues. Trimming took 4 bases from V and 9 from J, leaving 10 bases between them. Germline assignment: CDR1 MNHNS and CDR2 SASEGT.

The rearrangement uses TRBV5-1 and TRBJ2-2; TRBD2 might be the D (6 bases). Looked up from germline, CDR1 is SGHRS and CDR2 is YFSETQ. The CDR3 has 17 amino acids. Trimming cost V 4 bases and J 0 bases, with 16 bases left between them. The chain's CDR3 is CASSDFGRGANTGELFF. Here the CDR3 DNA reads TGCGCCAGCAGCGACTTCGGGCGGGGCGCGAACACCGGGGAGCTGTTTTTT.

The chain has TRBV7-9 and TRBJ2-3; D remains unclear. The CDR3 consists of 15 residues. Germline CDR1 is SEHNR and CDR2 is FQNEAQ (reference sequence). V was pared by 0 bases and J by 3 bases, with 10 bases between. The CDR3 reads CASSLATAETDTQYF. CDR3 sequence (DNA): TGTGCCAGCAGCTTAGCAACGGCGGAGACAGATACGCAGTATTTT.

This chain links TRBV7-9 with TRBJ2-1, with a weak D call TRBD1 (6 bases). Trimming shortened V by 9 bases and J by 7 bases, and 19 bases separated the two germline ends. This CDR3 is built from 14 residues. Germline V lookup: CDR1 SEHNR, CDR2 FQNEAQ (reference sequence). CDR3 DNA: TGTGCCAGTGAGCGGACAGTACTCCAGAATGAGCAGTTCTTC. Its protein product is CASERTVLQNEQFF.

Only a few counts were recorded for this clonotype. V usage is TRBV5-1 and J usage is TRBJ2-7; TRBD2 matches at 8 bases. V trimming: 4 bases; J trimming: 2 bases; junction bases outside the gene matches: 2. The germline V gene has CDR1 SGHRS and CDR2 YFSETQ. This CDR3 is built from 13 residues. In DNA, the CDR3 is TGCGCCAGCAGCCGGGGGGGCCCCTACGAGCAGTACTTC. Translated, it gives CASSRGGPYEQYF. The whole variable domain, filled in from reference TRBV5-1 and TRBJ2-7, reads KAGVTQTPRYLIKTRGQQVTLSCSPISGHRSVSWYQQTPGQGLQFLFEYFSETQRNKGNFPGRFSGRQFSNSRSEMNVSTLELGDSALYLCASSRGGPYEQYFGPGTRLTVT.

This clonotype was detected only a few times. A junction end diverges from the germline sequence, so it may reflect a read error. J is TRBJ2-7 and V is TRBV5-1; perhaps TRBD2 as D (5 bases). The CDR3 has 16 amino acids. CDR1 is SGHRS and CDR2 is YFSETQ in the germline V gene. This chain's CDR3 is CASSPRGPTTSDEQYF. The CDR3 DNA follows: TGCGCCAGCAGCCCCCGGGGTCCGACGACCTCCGACGAGCAGTACTTC.